Each of the 17 T cell receptor beta chains below was sequenced from the same sample in a study of identical twins. TCRdb fed the 5' RACE reads into MiXCR, producing one record per CDR3 protein. In the table there are around 680,000 distinct CDR3 sequences, 8.6% of which are singletons. The sample also formed part of further work on yellow fever vaccine responses in identical twins.

Sequences were obtained from PBMCs. These receptors all stem from a woman in her late teens or twenties in good health.

This clonotype was seen ten or more times. This chain joins TRBV7-9 and TRBJ2-2, with D maybe TRBD1 (5 bases). The CDR3 spans 16 residues. Germline V gives CDR1 SEHNR, CDR2 FQNEAQ (reference sequence). Trimming shortened V by 0 bases and J by 1 base, and 9 bases separated the two germline ends. The CDR3 region has the DNA TGTGCCAGCAGCTTAGCGCAGGGAAGGAACACCGGGGAGCTGTTTTTT. It yields the protein CASSLAQGRNTGELFF.

This clonotype was counted between two and nine times. The chain couples TRBV19 to TRBJ1-4; D is possibly TRBD1 (6 bases). Germline CDR1 LNHDA, CDR2 SQIVND (reference sequence). The CDR3 spans 13 residues. Trimming stripped 11 bases from V and 5 bases from J, with 15 bases between. CDR3 in DNA: TGTGCCGCACGGACAGCCTGGAATGAAAAACTGTTTTTT. It is translated as CAARTAWNEKLFF.

The V gene is TRBV5-1, the J gene TRBJ1-1, with D possibly matching TRBD1 (5 bases). Germline V gene sequence: CDR1 SGHRS, CDR2 YFSETQ. V lost 1 base, J lost 0 bases, and 10 bases lay in between. The CDR3 runs to 15 residues. The CDR3 DNA reads as TGCGCCAGCAGCTTGTTGGGGACCCTGAACACTGAAGCTTTCTTT. It yields the protein CASSLLGTLNTEAFF.

In this sample, this clonotype turned up a few times. The chain carries TRBV2 and TRBJ2-3; 10 positions agree with TRBD2. The CDR3 has 18 residues. Germline CDR1 reads SNHLY; CDR2 reads FYNNEI. The V and J ends lost 6 bases and 3 bases, in that order; junction bases with no gene match: 15. The CDR3 coding sequence is TGTGCCAGCAGGGCCCGGCCTAGCGGGAGTTCATGGACAGATACGCAGTATTTT. Its translation is CASRARPSGSSWTDTQYF.

The rearrangement uses TRBV7-4 and TRBJ1-2; a possible D gene is TRBD1 (6 bases). Germline V lookup: CDR1 SGHVT, CDR2 SQSDAQ. There are 12 residues in the CDR3. The CDR3 nucleotides read TGTGCTTATGAGGGGGAGCACTATGGCTACACCTTC. This encodes CAYEGEHYGYTF.

This clonotype was observed a handful of times. This chain joins TRBV20-1 and TRBJ2-7; 14 bases map to TRBD2. Germline assignment: CDR1 DFQATT and CDR2 SNEGSKA (reference sequence). The CDR3 length is 16 residues. The V and J ends lost 6 bases and 5 bases, in that order; junction bases with no gene match: 12. The CDR3 here is CSATSGLAGDVHEQYF. CDR3 coding DNA: TGCAGTGCCACATCGGGACTAGCGGGAGATGTCCACGAGCAGTACTTC.

This clonotype was seen ten or more times. V and J are TRBV6-5 and TRBJ1-5; D is undetermined. There are 12 residues in the CDR3. Deletions cut 8 bases from V and 0 bases from J, with 5 bases between. Germline CDR1 reads MNHEY; CDR2 reads SVGAGI. The CDR3 protein is CASGPSNQPQHF. CDR3 nucleotides: TGTGCCAGCGGGCCTAGCAATCAGCCCCAGCATTTT.

Notes on this clonotype: An end of the junction does not agree with germline; a read error may underlie this. The chain links TRBV7-8 to TRBJ2-1; D is possibly TRBD2 (6 bases). The germline gives CDR1 SGHVS, CDR2 FQNEAQ. The CDR3 consists of 15 residues. The CDR3 sequence is CASSPGTATYNELFF. CDR3 in DNA: TGTGCCAGCAGCCCAGGGACTGCCACCTACAATGAGCTGTTCTTC. Variable domain in full (rest from reference TRBV7-8 and TRBJ2-1): GAGVSQSPRYKVAKRGQDVALRCDPISGHVSLFWYQQALGQGPEFLTYFQNEAQLDKSGLPSDRFFAERPEGSVSTLKIQRTQQEDSAVYLCASSPGTATYNELFFGPGTRLTVL.

This clonotype has at least ten counts. The genes are TRBV6-5 and TRBJ2-5, with TRBD1 identical over 7 bases. The V segment lost 6 bases and the J segment 6 bases; nucleotides outside the gene matches: 7. From germline, CDR1 is MNHEY and CDR2 SVGAGI. The CDR3 has 13 residues. The CDR3 region has the DNA TGTGCCAGCAGCGTAGACAGGGTCAAGACCCAGTACTTC. This gives the protein CASSVDRVKTQYF.

This chain connects TRBV18 to TRBJ2-4; unclear D gene. CDR3 length: 16 residues. Germline CDR1 KGHSH, CDR2 LQKENI. V lost 4 bases and J 0 bases, leaving 13 bases between the germline ends. The CDR3 region has the DNA TGTGCCAGCTCACTGGGCCCGAACCTAGCCAAAAACATTCAGTACTTC. It yields the protein CASSLGPNLAKNIQYF.

This clonotype was seen ten or more times. CDR3 DNA: TGTGCCAGCAGCCGCGACAAGGCTGAAGCTTTCTTT. Its translation is CASSRDKAEAFF. This rearrangement joins TRBV12-3 or TRBV12-4 to TRBJ1-1; D gene uncertain. The CDR3 is 12 amino acids. The V end was cut by 6 bases, the J end by 6 bases, with 11 bases between.

There are many counts of this clonotype. The gene calls are TRBV15 and TRBJ2-7; D not resolved. The CDR3 loop spans 13 amino acids. Germline V gives CDR1 LNHNV, CDR2 YYDKDF (reference sequence). V dropped 6 bases and J dropped 0 bases, with 9 bases sitting between them. The CDR3 protein is CATRARSSYEQYF. The CDR3 DNA follows: TGTGCCACCAGGGCTAGGAGCTCCTACGAGCAGTACTTC.

As regards this clonotype: Here the CDR3 omits its conserved ending phenylalanine or tryptophan, so a read error is the likely source. CDR3: CASSQQPSGLIPDTQYS. In DNA, the CDR3 is TGCGCCAGCAGCCAACAGCCTTCGGGACTAATACCAGATACGCAGTATTCT. The chain is built from TRBV4-3 and TRBJ2-3, with 7 bases that match TRBD2. Germline trimming cut 2 bases from V and 4 bases from J; bases unmatched to any gene: 12. The CDR3 runs 17 residues. The germline gives CDR1 LGHNA, CDR2 YSLEER.

This clonotype was counted ten times or more. V gene TRBV7-6 combines with J gene TRBJ2-3; 9 bases align to TRBD1. Losses at the gene ends were 5 bases for V and 3 bases for J; bases not matched to a gene: 6. The V gene's germline CDR1 is SGHVS and CDR2 FNYEAQ. This CDR3 spans 15 amino acids. Here the CDR3 reads CASSLGTGKTDTQYF. The CDR3 DNA is TGTGCCAGCAGCCTTGGGACAGGGAAAACAGATACGCAGTATTTT. The full variable domain, with the rest looked up from reference TRBV7-6 and TRBJ2-3, is GAGVSQSPRYKVTKRGQDVALRCDPISGHVSLYWYRQALGQGPEFLTYFNYEAQQDKSGLPNDRFSAERPEGSISTLTIQRTEQRDSAMYRCASSLGTGKTDTQYFGPGTRLTVL.

This clonotype was observed a few times. J is TRBJ2-7 and V is TRBV6-5; TRBD1 or TRBD2 may be the D gene (5 bases each). This CDR3 is 15 amino acids long. V was shortened by 0 bases and J by 3 bases, with 12 bases between the two germline ends. CDR1 MNHEY and CDR2 SVGAGI come from the germline V gene. The CDR3 here is CASSYSRDPGYEQYF. CDR3 coding DNA: TGTGCCAGCAGTTACTCCCGGGACCCAGGCTACGAGCAGTACTTC.

In this sample, this clonotype turned up many times. The chain uses TRBV9 and TRBJ2-5, with 11 bases identical to TRBD1. Germline CDR1 SGDLS, CDR2 YYNGEE. The CDR3 runs to 15 residues. V was pared by 0 bases and J by 2 bases, with 0 bases of the junction left unmatched. Here the CDR3 DNA reads TGTGCCAGCAGCGTAGGGGACAGGGGGCAAGAGACCCAGTACTTC. Amino acid sequence: CASSVGDRGQETQYF.

This clonotype was observed many times. The rearrangement links TRBV29-1 to TRBJ2-2; 16 positions match TRBD2. V trimming: 6 bases; J trimming: 7 bases; junction bases outside the gene matches: 5. This CDR3 is built from 15 residues. CDR1 and CDR2 (germline): SQVTM, ANQGSEA. For the CDR3, the DNA is TGCAGCGTGGGACTAGCGGGAGGGCCTATCGGGGAGCTGTTTTTT. Translated, it gives CSVGLAGGPIGELFF.